The following is a TCR beta chain sequence with its context. It lacks a known antigen. Per-nucleotide qualities are absent, and no much larger clonotype sits a single base away. Each collaborating institution followed its own protocols to collect whole blood in K2EDTA tubes. For TCRbeta analysis, collaborators shipped samples in one of three forms: frozen whole blood, isolated PBMCs, or DNA extracted from either of those sample types. The CDR3 has 13 amino acids, counting the end cysteine and phenylalanine. Left in the record is the CDR3 DNA by itself, 39 bases read in frame from the first base. Trimming removed 3 bases from V and 8 bases from J, leaving 8 bases between the germline ends. Looking up the germline V gene yields CDR1 MNHNS and CDR2 SASEGT. The sample is drawn from a study of blood T cell repertoires in COVID-19 (dated by TCRdb to the early 2020s). The study in broad terms: Samples covering the acute and convalescent phases of COVID-19 were provided by collaborators in the United States, Italy and Spain. The prospective study material was composed of cDNA or gDNA derived from T cells, B-cell-depleted T cells, or PBMCs. Subjects who had been exposed to COVID-19, were actively infected with it, or had recovered from it provided the deeply sampled blood TCRbeta repertoires that made up the dataset. A freely available public database, intended as a resource for researchers studying the immune response to SARS-CoV-2, is where the repertoires were released. The samples were drawn from two sources: the first 160 participants of the ongoing ImmuneRACE study, and over 950 subjects contributed by 6 global collaborators. A de-identified subject ID, COVID-19 status, age in years and sex were almost always included in the sample metadata. Where available, HLA class I and class II types were obtained from metadata supplied by the sample provider rather than from assay-based typing. Summary of the overall study and its limitations: Clinical and demographic metadata were provided uncurated, with the amount varying by source and participant.

TCRbeta CDR3 regions were amplified from genomic DNA by means of the immunoSEQ Assay, a bias-controlled multiplex PCR. The paper's data handling went like this. The number of nucleated cells in each sample was estimated from the amplification of reference gene primers within the assay. To quantify the absolute abundance of each unique TCRbeta CDR3 rearrangement, sequence reads were collapsed and filtered. For each sample, productive Simpson clonality was calculated by taking the square root of Simpson's diversity index across productive rearrangements. Not all clones reach the TCRdb copy of this immuneACCESS table, which keeps in-frame sequences only. Checked studies attribute under half of the gap to unresolved V genes and leave the rest unexplained. V, J and clone size reflect that table, while D and trimming were determined from the DNA. This sample comprises 150,000 to 200,000 clones, 86% of them detected only once. Of the sample, roughly 8.2% is held by the ten largest clones.

The TCR was taken from a man between 60 and 70 years old with acute or convalescent COVID-19. The sequencing input was peripheral blood. This chain joins TRBV6-1 to TRBJ1-6, with the D gene not clear enough to name. The CDR3 reads as follows: CASSEGAYSPLHF. The nucleotides are TGTGCCAGCAGTGAGGGAGCTTATTCACCCCTCCACTTT.